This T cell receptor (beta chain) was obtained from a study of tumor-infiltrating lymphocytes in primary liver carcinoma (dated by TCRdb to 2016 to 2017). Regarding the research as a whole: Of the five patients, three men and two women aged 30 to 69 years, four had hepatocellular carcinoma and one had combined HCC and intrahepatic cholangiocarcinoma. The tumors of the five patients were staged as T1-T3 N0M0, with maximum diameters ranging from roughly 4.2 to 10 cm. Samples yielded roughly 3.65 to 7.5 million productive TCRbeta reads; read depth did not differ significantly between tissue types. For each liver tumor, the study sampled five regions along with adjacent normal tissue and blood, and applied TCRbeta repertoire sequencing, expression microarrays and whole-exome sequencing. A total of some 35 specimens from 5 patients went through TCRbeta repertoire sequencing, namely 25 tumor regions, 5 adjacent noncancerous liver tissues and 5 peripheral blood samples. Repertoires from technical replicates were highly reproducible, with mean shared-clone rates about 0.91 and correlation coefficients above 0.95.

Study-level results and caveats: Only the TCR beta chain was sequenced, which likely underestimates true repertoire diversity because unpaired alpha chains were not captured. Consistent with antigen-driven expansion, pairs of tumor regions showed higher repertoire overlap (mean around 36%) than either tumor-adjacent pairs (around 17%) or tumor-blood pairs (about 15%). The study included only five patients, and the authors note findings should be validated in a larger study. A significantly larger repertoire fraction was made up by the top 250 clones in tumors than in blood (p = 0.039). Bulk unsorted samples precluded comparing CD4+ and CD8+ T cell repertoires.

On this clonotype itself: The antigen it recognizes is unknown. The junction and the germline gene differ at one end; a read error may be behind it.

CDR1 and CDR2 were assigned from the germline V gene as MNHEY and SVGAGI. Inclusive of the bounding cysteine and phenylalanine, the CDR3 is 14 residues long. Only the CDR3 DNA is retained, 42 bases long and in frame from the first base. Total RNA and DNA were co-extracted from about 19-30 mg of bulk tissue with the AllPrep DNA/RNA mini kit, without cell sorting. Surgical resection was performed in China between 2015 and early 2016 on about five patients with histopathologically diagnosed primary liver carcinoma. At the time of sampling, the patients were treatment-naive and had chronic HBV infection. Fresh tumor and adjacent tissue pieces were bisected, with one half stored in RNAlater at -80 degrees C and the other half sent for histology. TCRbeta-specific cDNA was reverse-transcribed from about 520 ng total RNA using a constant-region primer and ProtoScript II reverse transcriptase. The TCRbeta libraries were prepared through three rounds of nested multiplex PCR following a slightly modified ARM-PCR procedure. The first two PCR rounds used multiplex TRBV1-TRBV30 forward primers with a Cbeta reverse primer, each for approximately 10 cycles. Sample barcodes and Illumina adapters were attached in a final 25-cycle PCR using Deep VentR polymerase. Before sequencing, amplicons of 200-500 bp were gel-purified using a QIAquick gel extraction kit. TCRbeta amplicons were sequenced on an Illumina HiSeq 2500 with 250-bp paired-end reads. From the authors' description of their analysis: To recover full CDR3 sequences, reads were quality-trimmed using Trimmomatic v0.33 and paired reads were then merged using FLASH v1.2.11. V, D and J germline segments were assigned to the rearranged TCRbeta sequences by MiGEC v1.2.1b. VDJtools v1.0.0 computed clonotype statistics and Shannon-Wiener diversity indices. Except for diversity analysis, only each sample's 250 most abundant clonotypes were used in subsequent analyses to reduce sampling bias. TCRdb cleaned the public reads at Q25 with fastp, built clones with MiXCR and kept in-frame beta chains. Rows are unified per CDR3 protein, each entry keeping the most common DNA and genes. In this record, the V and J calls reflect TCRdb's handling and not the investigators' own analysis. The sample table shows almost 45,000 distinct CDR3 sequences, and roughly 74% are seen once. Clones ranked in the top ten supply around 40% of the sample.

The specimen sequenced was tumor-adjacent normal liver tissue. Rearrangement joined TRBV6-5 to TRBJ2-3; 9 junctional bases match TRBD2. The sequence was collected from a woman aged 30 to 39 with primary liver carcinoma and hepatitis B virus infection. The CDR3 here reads CVSSRSSGRDTQYF. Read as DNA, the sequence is TGTGTCAGCAGTCGGAGTAGCGGGAGAGATACGCAGTATTTT.